These T cell receptor beta chains were read from a single sample in a study of cytomegalovirus exposure and HLA in healthy donors. Libraries were prepared by immunoSEQ multiplex PCR; TCRdb keeps only in-frame clonotypes and omits some of them. The sample has fewer than 100,000 clones, 76% seen once. What was sequenced was PBMCs. These receptors were collected from a man in his forties in good health and CMV-seronegative. Each CDR3 is given with its conserved first and last residue. A D gene is named only where the DNA matches it firmly. Not every row has a clone size; where given, it reads once, few, many or a size class.

V	size	D	J	CDR3	DNA
TRBV2	few	.	TRBJ2-6	CASSEFGSLRSGANVLTF	TGTGCCAGCAGTGAGTTTGGCTCCCTCCGCTCTGGGGCCAACGTCCTGACTTTC
TRBV6-5	.	.	TRBJ2-3	CASSYQADTQYF	TGTGCCAGCAGTTACCAGGCAGATACGCAGTATTTT
TRBV29-1	.	TRBD1	TRBJ1-4	CSVRTGQDEKLFF	TGCAGCGTTCGGACAGGGCAGGATGAAAAACTGTTTTTT
TRBV5-1	few	.	TRBJ1-3	CASSPGTPGGNTIYF	TGCGCCAGCAGCCCGGGGACTCCCGGTGGAAACACCATATATTTT
TRBV28	.	TRBD2	TRBJ2-1	CASSLYGLAGAQINNEQFF	TGTGCCAGCAGTTTATATGGACTAGCGGGGGCGCAAATAAACAATGAGCAGTTCTTC
TRBV4-1	.	.	TRBJ1-5	CASSQDYTNQPQHF	TGCGCCAGCAGCCAAGATTACACAAATCAGCCCCAGCATTTT
TRBV28	.	.	TRBJ1-5	CASSLSSGLQPQHF	TGTGCCAGCAGTTTATCTTCGGGTTTGCAGCCCCAGCATTTT
TRBV9	few	.	TRBJ2-1	CASSAGGPGAYPLNEQFF	TGTGCCAGCAGCGCCGGAGGGCCAGGCGCGTATCCACTCAATGAGCAGTTCTTC
TRBV29-1	.	.	TRBJ2-1	CSDLPDRLAGRYNEQFF	TGCAGCGACCTCCCGGATCGCTTGGCGGGGAGATACAATGAGCAGTTCTTC
TRBV7-2	.	.	TRBJ2-3	CASSSQGTDTQYF	TGTGCCAGCAGCTCACAGGGCACAGATACGCAGTATTTT